These 24 T cell receptor beta chains share one sample of origin, sequenced in a study of long-term antiretroviral therapy in people with HIV. immunoSEQ v3.0 was run at survey level. Measured with immunoSEQ multiplex PCR; TCRdb has only the in-frame clones, and not every one. The sample lists 25,000 to 30,000 clones; approximately 89% were seen once. The specimen comprised unsorted PBMCs, sampled 3.1 years after starting antiretroviral therapy. These receptors all stem from a man in his late teens or twenties with HIV.

The J gene is TRBJ2-1, the V gene TRBV2; no definite D call. The V gene lost 7 bases and the J gene lost 0 bases, with 10 bases spanning the gap. Germline CDR1 reads SNHLY; CDR2 reads FYNNEI. CDR3 length: 14 amino acids. CDR3 protein: CASIGRSSYNEQFF. The CDR3 DNA reads TGTGCCAGCATAGGACGCAGCTCCTACAATGAGCAGTTCTTC.

In this sample, this clone turned up a few times. The chain is built from TRBV7-9 and TRBJ1-4; 8 bases align to TRBD1. Trimming cost V 5 bases and J 4 bases; bases outside gene matches: 6. There are 15 residues in the CDR3. CDR1 and CDR2 (germline): SEHNR, FQNEAQ (reference sequence). In nucleotides, the CDR3 is TGTGCCAGCAGCGTCGACAGGGGTTTTAATGAAAAACTGTTTTTT. Its translation is CASSVDRGFNEKLFF.

The J gene is TRBJ2-2, the V gene TRBV19; D might be TRBD1 or TRBD2, each matching 6 bases. Trimming removed 6 bases from V and 8 bases from J, with 19 bases in between. Germline V gives CDR1 LNHDA, CDR2 SQIVND (reference sequence). CDR3 length: 15 amino acids. The CDR3 loop reads CASSPKGGRGGELFF. As DNA, the CDR3 is TGTGCCAGTAGCCCCAAAGGGGGGCGCGGGGGGGAGCTGTTTTTT.

About this clone itself: Germline is not matched at one junction end, which may reflect a read error. The CDR3 loop is CASTGTGLYEQYF. As DNA, the CDR3 is TGTGCTAGCACCGGGACAGGGCTCTACGAGCAGTACTTC. The chain has TRBV5-6 and TRBJ2-7; 9 bases are a match to TRBD1. This CDR3 region has 13 residues. CDR1 is SGHDT, CDR2 YYEEEE, per germline.

The V and J genes are TRBV2 and TRBJ1-2; 8 nucleotides match TRBD1. Germline-derived CDR1 and CDR2 are SNHLY and FYNNEI. This CDR3 has 13 residues. Trimming removed 6 bases from V and 3 bases from J; junction bases left unmatched: 3. The CDR3 protein is CASSSGGDYGYTF. The CDR3 nucleotides are TGTGCCAGCAGCTCAGGGGGCGACTATGGCTACACCTTC.

V gene TRBV9 combines with J gene TRBJ1-3, with unresolved D. The CDR3 contains 13 residues. V was clipped by 1 base and J by 4 bases, with 6 bases between them. Germline V CDR1 and CDR2: SGDLS, YYNGEE. In nucleotides, the CDR3 is TGTGCCAGCAGCGTATCAGAGGGAAACACCATATATTTT. Its protein product is CASSVSEGNTIYF.

V usage is TRBV6-5 and J usage is TRBJ2-2, with 8 bases matching TRBD2. The CDR3 sequence is 15 residues long. V lost 6 bases to trimming and J lost 5 bases; unmatched junction nucleotides: 8. The germline V gene encodes CDR1 MNHEY and CDR2 SVGAGI. CDR3 amino acids: CASSLRGGKTGELFF. CDR3 DNA sequence: TGTGCCAGCAGCCTTCGGGGGGGGAAGACCGGGGAGCTGTTTTTT.

Worth noting for this clone: Given the absence of the conserved phenylalanine or tryptophan at the CDR3 end, a read error is likely. This rearrangement joins TRBV6-1 to TRBJ1-1; maybe TRBD1 (6 bases). Germline V lookup: CDR1 MNHNS, CDR2 SASEGT. This CDR3 is built from 14 residues. The ends were cut back, 7 bases at V and 6 bases at J, with 18 bases in the middle. The CDR3, as DNA: TGTGCCAGCACTGTACAGGGCCAAAGCTCTGAAGCTTTCTCT. It encodes CASTVQGQSSEAFS.

This chain connects TRBV7-2 to TRBJ2-7; 7 bases align to TRBD2. V lost 5 bases and J lost 0; bases outside the gene matches: 10. The germline CDR1 and CDR2 sequences are SGHTA and FQGNSA. CDR3 length: 16 residues. The CDR3: CASSQREGPNSYEQYF. CDR3 coding DNA: TGTGCCAGCAGCCAAAGGGAGGGCCCTAACTCCTACGAGCAGTACTTC.

The V and J genes are TRBV18 and TRBJ1-5, with 8 bases aligning to TRBD1. Germline assignment: CDR1 KGHSH and CDR2 LQKENI. Trimming at V came to 1 base and at J to 2 bases, leaving 7 bases not matched to a gene. The CDR3 runs 17 residues. DNA of the CDR3: TGTGCCAGCTCACCACGGAAGACAGGGGCGGGCAATCAGCCCCAGCATTTT. Amino acid sequence: CASSPRKTGAGNQPQHF.

The chain carries TRBV7-9 and TRBJ2-1; a weak D match, TRBD1 (5 bases). Germline V gene lookup returns CDR1 SEHNR and CDR2 FQNEAQ (reference sequence). V lost 6 bases and J lost 7, with 7 bases in between. The CDR3 runs to 11 residues. The CDR3, as DNA: TGTGCCAGCAGTAGGGGTAATGAGCAGTTCTTC. Translated, it gives CASSRGNEQFF.

V gene TRBV13 combines with J gene TRBJ2-1; possibly TRBD1 or TRBD2 for D (5 bases each). Trimming left V 4 bases short and J 2 bases short, with 15 bases between. The CDR3 is made up of 16 amino acids. Per germline, CDR1 PRHDT and CDR2 FYEKMQ (reference sequence). The CDR3 loop reads CASSSRDPGPYNEQFF. CDR3 in DNA: TGTGCCAGCAGCTCCCGGGACCCCGGCCCCTACAATGAGCAGTTCTTC.

The V call is TRBV4-3, the J call TRBJ1-1; D is unclear. The germline CDR1 and CDR2 sequences are LGHNA and YSLEER. V lost 3 bases, J lost 0 bases, and 5 bases lay in between. CDR3 size: 13 residues. The CDR3 spells CASSQVMNTEAFF. DNA of the CDR3: TGCGCCAGCAGCCAGGTAATGAACACTGAAGCTTTCTTT.

The CDR3 region has the DNA TGTGCCAGCAGCTCCTGGTGGGGCTATGGCTACACCTTC. It codes for CASSSWWGYGYTF. This chain uses TRBV11-2 with TRBJ1-2, with unresolved D. Trimming cost V 4 bases and J 4 bases, with 10 bases left between them. The germline gives CDR1 SGHAT, CDR2 FQNNGV. The CDR3 is 13 amino acids.

Only one count was recorded for this clone. The rearrangement uses TRBV9 and TRBJ1-1; D is undetermined. V was shortened by 3 bases and J by 10 bases, with 28 bases between the two germline ends. CDR1 is SGDLS, CDR2 YYNGEE, per germline. The CDR3 runs 17 residues. CDR3 sequence (DNA): TGTGCCAGCAGCGCCGGGTCAATAGATAGTGGTTTGAAGGGAGCTTTCTTT. Translation: CASSAGSIDSGLKGAFF.

V is TRBV4-1 and J is TRBJ2-3; D call uncertain. V was shortened by 2 bases and J by 3 bases, with 12 bases between the two germline ends. The CDR3 covers 15 residues. Germline V gene sequence: CDR1 MGHRA, CDR2 YSYEKL. The CDR3 DNA reads TGCGCCAGCAGCCAATTCGGGCTGGGGACAGATACGCAGTATTTT. Its translation: CASSQFGLGTDTQYF.

This rearrangement joins TRBV6-5 to TRBJ1-5, with D hard to call. Trimming removed 5 bases at V and 2 bases at J, with 13 bases between. Germline V gene lookup returns CDR1 MNHEY and CDR2 SVGAGI. There are 15 residues in the CDR3. The CDR3 nucleotides are TGTGCCAGCAGTAGGGCCCCCGAGGGCAATCAGCCCCAGCATTTT. Protein sequence: CASSRAPEGNQPQHF.

The chain uses TRBV30 and TRBJ2-2, with D perhaps TRBD2 (5 bases). Trimming took off 4 bases at V and 0 bases at J, with 9 bases between the two ends. The germline V gene encodes CDR1 GTSNPN and CDR2 SVGIG (reference sequence). CDR3 length: 14 amino acids. This chain's CDR3 is CAWIPGTNTGELFF. The CDR3, as DNA: TGTGCCTGGATTCCGGGAACGAACACCGGGGAGCTGTTTTTT.

The chain uses TRBV6-5 and TRBJ1-5; tentative D call: TRBD1 (5 bases). Between the trimmed V and J ends, which lost 7 bases and 2 bases, there was a span of 15 bases. Germline V gives CDR1 MNHEY, CDR2 SVGAGI. The CDR3 length is 15 residues. The CDR3 is CASMRGTGRNQPQHF. CDR3 DNA: TGTGCCAGCATGCGGGGGACCGGACGCAATCAGCCCCAGCATTTT.

The V gene is TRBV7-2, the J gene TRBJ2-7, with D unresolved. This CDR3 is built from 13 residues. Per the germline V gene, CDR1 is SGHTA and CDR2 is FQGNSA. V lost 2 bases to trimming and J lost 2 bases, with 7 bases between them. The CDR3 DNA sequence: TGTGCCAGCAGCTTACGTCTTCCCTACGAGCAGTACTTC. Its translation: CASSLRLPYEQYF. The full variable domain, its missing parts supplied by reference TRBV7-2 and TRBJ2-7, is GAGVSQSPSNKVTEKGKDVELRCDPISGHTALYWYRQSLGQGLEFLIYFQGNSAPDKSGLPSDRFSAERTGGSVSTLTIQRTQQEDSAVYLCASSLRLPYEQYFGPGTRLTVT.

The gene calls are TRBV27 and TRBJ2-1; D gene unclear. Germline V gives CDR1 MNHEY, CDR2 SMNVEV (reference sequence). The CDR3 is made up of 12 amino acids. Deletions cut 6 bases from V and 6 bases from J, with 9 bases between. The CDR3 DNA follows: TGTGCCAGCAGCCGCCTCCCCAATGAGCAGTTCTTC. Its translation is CASSRLPNEQFF.

The rearrangement links TRBV19 to TRBJ1-1; 7 nucleotides align to TRBD1. The CDR3 contains 14 residues. Looked up from germline, CDR1 is LNHDA and CDR2 is SQIVND (reference sequence). With V trimmed by 6 bases and J by 4 bases, 8 bases remained unmatched. CDR3 protein: CASRTTGLGTEAFF. CDR3 coding DNA: TGTGCCAGTAGAACGACAGGGCTGGGCACTGAAGCTTTCTTT.

The chain joins TRBV2 to TRBJ2-7; the D gene is possibly TRBD1 (6 bases). The CDR3 totals 16 residues. The V end was cut by 2 bases, the J end by 1 base, with 15 bases between. The germline V gene encodes CDR1 SNHLY and CDR2 FYNNEI. CDR3 bases: TGTGCCAGCAGTGAAAGAGGACAGCGAATATCCTACGAGCAGTACTTC. Its translation: CASSERGQRISYEQYF. Full variable domain (remainder filled in from reference TRBV2 and TRBJ2-7): EPEVTQTPSHQVTQMGQEVILRCVPISNHLYFYWYRQILGQKVEFLVSFYNNEISEKSEIFDDQFSVERPDGSNFTLKIRSTKLEDSAMYFCASSERGQRISYEQYFGPGTRLTVT.

The chain links TRBV13 to TRBJ1-3; no firm D call. V shed 5 bases and J shed 0 bases, with 2 bases lying between them. Germline CDR1 is PRHDT and CDR2 is FYEKMQ (reference sequence). The CDR3 contains 12 residues. The CDR3 protein is CASSVSGNTIYF. In DNA, the CDR3 is TGTGCCAGCAGCGTCTCTGGAAACACCATATATTTT.